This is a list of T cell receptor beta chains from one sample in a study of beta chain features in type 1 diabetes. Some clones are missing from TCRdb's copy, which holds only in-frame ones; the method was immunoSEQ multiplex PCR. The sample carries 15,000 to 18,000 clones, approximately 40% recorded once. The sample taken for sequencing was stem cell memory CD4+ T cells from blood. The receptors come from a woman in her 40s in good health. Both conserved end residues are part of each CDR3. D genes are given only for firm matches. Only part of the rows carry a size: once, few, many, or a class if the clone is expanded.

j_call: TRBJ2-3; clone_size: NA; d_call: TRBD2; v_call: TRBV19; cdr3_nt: TGTGCCAGTAGTATCGGGCCAGGGAGGGAAGATACGCAGTATTTT; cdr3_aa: CASSIGPGREDTQYF
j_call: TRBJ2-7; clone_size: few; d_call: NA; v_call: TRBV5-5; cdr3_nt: TGTGCCAGCAGCCCTCTTATCTACGAGCAGTACTTC; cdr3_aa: CASSPLIYEQYF
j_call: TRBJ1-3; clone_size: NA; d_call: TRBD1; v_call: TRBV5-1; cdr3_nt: TGCGCCAGCAGGGGGACAGGGTTTTTTGACACCATATATTTT; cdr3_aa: CASRGTGFFDTIYF
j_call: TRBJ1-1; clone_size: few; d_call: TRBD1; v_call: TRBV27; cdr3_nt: TGTGCCAGCAGGCCGGGACAGGGATGGACTGAAGCTTTCTTT; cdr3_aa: CASRPGQGWTEAFF
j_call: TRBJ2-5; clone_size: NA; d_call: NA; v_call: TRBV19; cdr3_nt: TGTGCCAGTAGTATGCGGCAGACTCAAGAGACCCAGTACTTC; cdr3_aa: CASSMRQTQETQYF
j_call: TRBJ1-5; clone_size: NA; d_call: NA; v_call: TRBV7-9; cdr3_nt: TGTGCCAGCAGCTCCCAAGGCGGGGGCAATCAGCCCCAGCATTTT; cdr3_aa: CASSSQGGGNQPQHF
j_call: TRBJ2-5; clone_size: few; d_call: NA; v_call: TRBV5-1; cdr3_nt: TGCGCCAGCAGAGGCGGTCAAGAGACCCAGTACTTC; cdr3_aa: CASRGGQETQYF
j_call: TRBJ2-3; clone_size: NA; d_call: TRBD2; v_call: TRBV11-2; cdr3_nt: TGTGCCAGCAGCTTCCCCAGGCGTAGCGGGGGTCGCGCAGATACGCAGTATTTT; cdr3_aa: CASSFPRRSGGRADTQYF
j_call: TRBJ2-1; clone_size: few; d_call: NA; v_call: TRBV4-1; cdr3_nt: TGCGCCAGCAGCCAAGTGCTTAGCGGAAGCTTGGGGAATGAGCAGTTCTTC; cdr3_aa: CASSQVLSGSLGNEQFF
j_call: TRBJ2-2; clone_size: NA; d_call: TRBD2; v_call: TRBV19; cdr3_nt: TGTGCCAGTAGTCCGGGGCGGGGGTTCGGCCTAAGGAACACCGGGGAGCTGTTTTTT; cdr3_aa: CASSPGRGFGLRNTGELFF
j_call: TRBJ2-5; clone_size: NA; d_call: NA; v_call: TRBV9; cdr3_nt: TGTGCCAGCAGGCCGGGACTTGAGGTGGAGACCCAGTACTTC; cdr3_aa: CASRPGLEVETQYF
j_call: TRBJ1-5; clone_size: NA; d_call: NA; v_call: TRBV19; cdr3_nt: TGTGCCAGTAGTATGACTGGCCCCATCTATCAGCCCCAGCATTTT; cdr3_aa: CASSMTGPIYQPQHF
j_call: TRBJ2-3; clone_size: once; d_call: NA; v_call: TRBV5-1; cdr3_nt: TGCGCCAGCAGCTTGGCCTACCGGGATACGCAGTATTTT; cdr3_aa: CASSLAYRDTQYF
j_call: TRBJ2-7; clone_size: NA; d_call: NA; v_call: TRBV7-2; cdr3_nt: TGTGCCAGCAGCAAACACCAGGGGCCTCAGCAGTACTTC; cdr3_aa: CASSKHQGPQQYF
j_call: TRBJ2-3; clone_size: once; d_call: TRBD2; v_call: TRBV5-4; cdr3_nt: TGTGCCAGCAGCCACCAGGGACTAGCGGGGGTCACAGATACGCAGTATTTT; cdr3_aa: CASSHQGLAGVTDTQYF
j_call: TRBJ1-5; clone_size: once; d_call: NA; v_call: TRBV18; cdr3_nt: TGTGCCAGCTCTTTTAGGGAGAATCAGCCCCAGCATTTT; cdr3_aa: CASSFRENQPQHF
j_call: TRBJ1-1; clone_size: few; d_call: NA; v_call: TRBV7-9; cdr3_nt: TGTGCCAGCAGCCCAGTTGGGGGGTCTGAAGCTTTCTTT; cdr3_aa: CASSPVGGSEAFF
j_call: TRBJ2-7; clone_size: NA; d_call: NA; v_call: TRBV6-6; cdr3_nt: TGTGCCAGCAGCTCCTGGTGGCCGGGGACCTACGAGCAGTACTTC; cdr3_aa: CASSSWWPGTYEQYF
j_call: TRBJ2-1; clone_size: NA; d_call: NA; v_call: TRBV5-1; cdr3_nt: TGCGCCAGCAGCTTGACGCCTAGCACCTACAATGAGCAGTTCTTC; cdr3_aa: CASSLTPSTYNEQFF
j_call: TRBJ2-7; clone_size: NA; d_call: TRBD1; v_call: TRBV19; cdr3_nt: TGTGCCAGTAGTGTTGCCAATTCCGGGACAGGGTGGGAGCAGTACTTC; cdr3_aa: CASSVANSGTGWEQYF
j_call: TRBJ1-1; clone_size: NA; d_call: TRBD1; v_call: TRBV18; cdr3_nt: TGTGCCAGCTCGATACTCAGTTGGTCGTCGGACTCACAGGGGTCTGAAGCTTTCTTT; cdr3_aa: CASSILSWSSDSQGSEAFF
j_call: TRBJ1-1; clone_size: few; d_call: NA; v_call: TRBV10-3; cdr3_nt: TGTGCCATCAGTGAGTCAGCAGGGAACACTGAAGCTTTCTTT; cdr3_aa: CAISESAGNTEAFF
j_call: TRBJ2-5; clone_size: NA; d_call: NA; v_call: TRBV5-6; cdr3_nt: TGTGCCAGCAGCTTGGGCGCGCAAGAGACCCAGTACTTC; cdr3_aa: CASSLGAQETQYF
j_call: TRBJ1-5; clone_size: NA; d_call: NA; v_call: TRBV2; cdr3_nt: TGTGCCTCTGAAGGTCGGGGTAGCAATCAGCCCCAGCATTTT; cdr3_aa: CASEGRGSNQPQHF
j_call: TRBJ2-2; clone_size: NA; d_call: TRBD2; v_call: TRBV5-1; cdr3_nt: TGCGCCAGCAGCTCAACCGGGGGGGGCACCGGGGAGCTGTTTTTT; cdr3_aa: CASSSTGGGTGELFF
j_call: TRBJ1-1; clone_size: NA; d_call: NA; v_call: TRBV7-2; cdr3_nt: TGTGCCAGCAGCTTAGCTGCAGGGAACACTGAAGCTTTCTTT; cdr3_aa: CASSLAAGNTEAFF
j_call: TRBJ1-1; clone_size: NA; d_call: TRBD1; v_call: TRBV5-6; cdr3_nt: TGTGCCAGCAGCTTGACAGGGGGGGGCACTGAAGCTTTCTTT; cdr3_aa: CASSLTGGGTEAFF
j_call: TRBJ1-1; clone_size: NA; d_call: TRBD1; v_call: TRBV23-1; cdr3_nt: TGCGCCAGCAGTCAGGAGGGGGCCTTGAACACTGAAGCTTTCTTT; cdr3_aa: CASSQEGALNTEAFF
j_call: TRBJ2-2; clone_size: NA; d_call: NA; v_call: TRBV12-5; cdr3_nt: TGTGCTAGTGGCCTCGGTCGGGAGCTGTTTTTT; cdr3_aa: CASGLGRELFF
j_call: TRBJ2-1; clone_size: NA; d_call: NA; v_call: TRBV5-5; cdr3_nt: TGTGCCAGCAGCTTGAGTGGCCAGCGGTACAATGAGCAGTTCTTC; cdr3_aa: CASSLSGQRYNEQFF
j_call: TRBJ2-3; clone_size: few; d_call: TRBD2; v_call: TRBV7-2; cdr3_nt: TGTGCCAGCAGCTTAGACGGGGGGGCAGATACGCAGTATTTT; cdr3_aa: CASSLDGGADTQYF
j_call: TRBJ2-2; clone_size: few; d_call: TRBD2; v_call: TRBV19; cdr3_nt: TGTGCCAGTACCCCGCTAGCGGGGGCTTTCGGGGAGCTGTTTTTT; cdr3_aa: CASTPLAGAFGELFF
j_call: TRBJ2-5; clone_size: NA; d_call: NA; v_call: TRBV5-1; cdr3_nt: TGCGCCAGCAGCTTGGCTCGGGAGACCCAGTACTTC; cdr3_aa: CASSLARETQYF
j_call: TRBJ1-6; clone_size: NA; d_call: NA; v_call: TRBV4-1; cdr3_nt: TGCGCCAGCAGCCAAGGTCAGGCAGTTAAAAATAATTCACCCCTCCACTTT; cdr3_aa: CASSQGQAVKNNSPLHF
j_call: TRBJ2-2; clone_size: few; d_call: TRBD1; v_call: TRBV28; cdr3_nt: TGTGCCACGCTCGGACAGGTGAACACCGGGGAGCTGTTTTTT; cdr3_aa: CATLGQVNTGELFF
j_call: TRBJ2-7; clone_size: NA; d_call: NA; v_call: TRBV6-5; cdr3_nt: TGTGCCAGCAGTTTAGACAGTGCCTACGAGCAGTACTTC; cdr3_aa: CASSLDSAYEQYF
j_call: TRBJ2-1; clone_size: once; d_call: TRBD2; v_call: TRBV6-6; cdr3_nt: TGTGCCAGCAGTTACCAGCGGGGGGGCCCCAATGAGCAGTTCTTC; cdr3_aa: CASSYQRGGPNEQFF
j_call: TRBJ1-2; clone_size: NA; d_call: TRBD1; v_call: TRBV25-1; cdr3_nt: TGTGCCAGCAGTGAACGGTCGACAGGGGGGCGATCTGGCTACACCTTC; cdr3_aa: CASSERSTGGRSGYTF
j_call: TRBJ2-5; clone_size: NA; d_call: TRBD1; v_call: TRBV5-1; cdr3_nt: TGCGCCAGCAGCCCACCAGGGGGAGAGACCCAGTACTTC; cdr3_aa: CASSPPGGETQYF
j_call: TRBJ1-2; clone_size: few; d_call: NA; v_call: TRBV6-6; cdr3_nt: TGTGCCAGCAGCCCGGGAGGGGGACCAAGTAACTATGGCTACACCTTC; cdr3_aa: CASSPGGGPSNYGYTF
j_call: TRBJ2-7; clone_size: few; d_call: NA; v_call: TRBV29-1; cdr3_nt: TGCAGCGTTGTGGGACTGGACTCCTACGAGCAGTACTTC; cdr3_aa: CSVVGLDSYEQYF
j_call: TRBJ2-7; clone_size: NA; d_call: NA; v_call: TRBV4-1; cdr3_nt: TGTGCCAGCAGCCAAGATCCCGCGAGCAGGGGTTACGAGCAGTACTTC; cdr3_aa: CASSQDPASRGYEQYF
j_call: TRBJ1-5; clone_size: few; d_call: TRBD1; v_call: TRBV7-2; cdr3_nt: TGTGCCAGCAGAAGACAGGGGGGCAATCAGCCCCAGCATTTT; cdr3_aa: CASRRQGGNQPQHF
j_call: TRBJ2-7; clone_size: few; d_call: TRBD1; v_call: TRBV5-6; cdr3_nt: TGTGCCAGCAGTTTTCTCATCCCCGGGACAGGGGACGAGCAGTACTTC; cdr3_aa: CASSFLIPGTGDEQYF
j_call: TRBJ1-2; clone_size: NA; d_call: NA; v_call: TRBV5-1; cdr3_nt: TGCGCCAGCAGCTTGGCGGCCAGGCCCTTTAACTATGGCTACACCTTC; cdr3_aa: CASSLAARPFNYGYTF
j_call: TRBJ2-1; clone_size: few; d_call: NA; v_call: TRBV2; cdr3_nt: TGTGCCAGCAGGGTCTGGAGCTCCTACAATGAGCAGTTCTTC; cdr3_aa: CASRVWSSYNEQFF
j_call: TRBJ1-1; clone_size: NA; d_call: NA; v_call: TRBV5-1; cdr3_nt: TGCGCCAGCAGCCCGGGAGGGGGAGCGAACACTGAAGCTTTCTTT; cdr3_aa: CASSPGGGANTEAFF
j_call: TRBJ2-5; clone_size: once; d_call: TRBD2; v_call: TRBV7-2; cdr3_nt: TGTGCCAGCAGAACGGGACTAGCGGGGGGGAAAGAGACCCAGTACTTC; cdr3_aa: CASRTGLAGGKETQYF
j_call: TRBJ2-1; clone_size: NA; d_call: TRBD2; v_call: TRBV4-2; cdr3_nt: TGTGCCAGCAGCCAAGATGGGGCGGGGGTGCTTAACAATGAGCAGTTCTTC; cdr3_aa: CASSQDGAGVLNNEQFF
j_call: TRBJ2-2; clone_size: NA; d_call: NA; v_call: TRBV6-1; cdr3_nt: TGTGCCAGCAGTGATTTCCAGGGCGTATCGGGGGAGCTGTTTTTT; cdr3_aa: CASSDFQGVSGELFF
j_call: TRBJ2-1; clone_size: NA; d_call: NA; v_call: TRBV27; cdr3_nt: TGTGCCAGCGCCGCAATAGGACGGGGGGCTCGGTCCGGCGAGCAGTTCTTC; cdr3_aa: CASAAIGRGARSGEQFF